The source of this T cell receptor beta chain is a study of T-cell memory formation after mild COVID-19. The overall study: TCR clustering was largely donor specific. Study-level results: Pre-infection memory already had some responding clones, implying cross-reactive memory joined. CD4+ clones that contracted lay mainly in CM and EM; CD8+ ones lay in EMRA.

After 5'RACE with constant-segment primers, TCR alpha and TCR beta cDNA libraries carrying sample barcodes and UMIs were obtained. TCRdb reprocessed the 5' RACE reads with MiXCR, giving one entry per CDR3 protein. Of about 140,000 distinct CDR3 sequences in the sample, roughly 13% were seen once. On this clonotype: The antigen is undetermined.

V gave up 7 bases and J gave up 3 bases; unmatched junction bases: 4. Germline V lookup: CDR1 SQVTM, CDR2 ANQGSEA. The CDR3 has 13 residues. The TCR originated in an adult woman who had mild COVID-19 (a few samples of this study predate the infection). Cell type and time point are not known. The rearrangement joins TRBV29-1 to TRBJ1-1; 11 nucleotides line up with TRBD1. The material sequenced was PBMCs or a T cell subset sorted from them (not recorded which). This CDR3 is CSDGTGGYTEAFF. CDR3 DNA: TGCAGCGACGGGACAGGGGGTTACACTGAAGCTTTCTTT. Full variable domain (remainder filled in from reference TRBV29-1 and TRBJ1-1): SAVISQKPSRDICQRGTSLTIQCQVDSQVTMMFWYRQQPGQSLTLIATANQGSEATYESGFVIDKFPISRPNLTFSTLTVSNMSPEDSSIYLCSDGTGGYTEAFFGQGTRLTVV.